The source of this T cell receptor (beta chain) is a study of molecular identifiers for immune sequencing clone quantification. TCRdb reprocessed the PCR reads via MiXCR and lists one record per CDR3 protein. The sample yields around 480,000 distinct CDR3 sequences, about 25% seen once. The CDR3 length is 15 residues. Germline trimming cut 3 bases from V and 5 bases from J; bases unmatched to any gene: 6. Germline-derived CDR1 and CDR2 are LGHNA and YSLEER. The sorting of naive CD8 T cells used the CD8+CD4-CCR7+CD45RA+ phenotype. This clonotype has a handful of counts. The clonotype was recovered from a human donor in good health. Some libraries in this study had Jurkat cell RNA spiked in. What was sequenced was naive CD8+ T cells from blood, with Jurkat cell RNA spiked in. The subset: FACS-sorted CD8+CD4-CCR7+CD45RA+ naive T cells. V gene TRBV4-3 combines with J gene TRBJ2-7, with 11 positions matching TRBD1. CDR3 nucleotide sequence: TGCGCCAGCAGCCACGGGACAGGGGGGTACGACGAGCAGTACTTC. Translation gives CASSHGTGGYDEQYF.